Below, 32 T cell receptor beta chains from the same sample are listed, as sequenced in a study of cytomegalovirus exposure and HLA in healthy donors. The PCR made use of 60 Vbeta and 13 Jbeta primers. Libraries were prepared by immunoSEQ multiplex PCR; TCRdb keeps only in-frame clonotypes and omits some of them. The sample consists of around 120,000 clones, around 70% of them appearing once. Sequenced: PBMCs. The receptor set was obtained from a human donor in good health.

This clone showed up just a few times. This chain connects TRBV6-5 to TRBJ2-6, with 12 bases aligning to TRBD1. This CDR3 spans 16 amino acids. Germline loops: CDR1 MNHEY, CDR2 SVGAGI. Losses at the gene ends were 4 bases for V and 3 bases for J; bases not matched to a gene: 1. This CDR3 is CASSWDRGHGANVLTF. CDR3 DNA: TGTGCCAGCAGTTGGGACAGGGGGCATGGGGCCAACGTCCTGACTTTC.

The chain carries TRBV6-6 and TRBJ1-6, with D possibly TRBD1 on 6 matching bases. V shed 11 bases and J shed 7 bases, with 12 bases lying between them. This CDR3 has 12 residues. Germline V gives CDR1 MNHNY, CDR2 SVGAGI (reference sequence). The CDR3 DNA is TGTGCCGAGGGGGAGGGGAATTCACCCCTCCACTTT. Encoded protein: CAEGEGNSPLHF.

The sample holds one count of this clone. The gene calls are TRBV29-1 and TRBJ2-3, with D perhaps TRBD1 (5 bases). Germline V gives CDR1 SQVTM, CDR2 ANQGSEA. This CDR3 has 14 residues. V dropped 6 bases and J dropped 2 bases, with 15 bases sitting between them. The CDR3 protein is CSVKGAGHTDTQYF. The CDR3 DNA reads TGCAGCGTAAAAGGGGCAGGTCACACAGATACGCAGTATTTT.

In its sample, this clone was seen a few times. The chain employs TRBV2 and TRBJ2-7, with 8 bases identical to TRBD2. Trimming took 7 bases from V and 6 from J; bases not matched to a gene: 8. This CDR3 comprises 13 residues. The germline gives CDR1 SNHLY, CDR2 FYNNEI. CDR3 loop: CASNRGGLIEQYF. The CDR3 nucleotides read TGTGCCAGCAACCGGGGGGGGCTAATCGAGCAGTACTTC. The whole variable domain, filled in from reference TRBV2 and TRBJ2-7, reads EPEVTQTPSHQVTQMGQEVILRCVPISNHLYFYWYRQILGQKVEFLVSFYNNEISEKSEIFDDQFSVERPDGSNFTLKIRSTKLEDSAMYFCASNRGGLIEQYFGPGTRLTVT.

In its sample, this clone was seen once. The chain uses TRBV5-1 and TRBJ2-7, with 7 positions matching TRBD1. Trimming took 4 bases from V and 4 from J; bases not matched to a gene: 11. The V gene's germline CDR1 is SGHRS and CDR2 YFSETQ. The CDR3 sequence is 15 residues long. The CDR3 DNA is TGCGCCAGCAGCCAAGATACAGGGGTAGGGTACGAGCAGTACTTC. It is translated as CASSQDTGVGYEQYF.

The chain recombines TRBV2 with TRBJ1-3; no clear D gene. Germline loops: CDR1 SNHLY, CDR2 FYNNEI. This CDR3 has 17 amino acids. V lost 0 bases to trimming and J lost 0 bases, with 12 bases between them. The CDR3 sequence is CASSEAFGRLSGNTIYF. The CDR3 DNA reads TGTGCCAGCAGTGAAGCGTTTGGAAGACTCTCTGGAAACACCATATATTTT.

The chain uses TRBV28 and TRBJ1-2; D is undetermined. Trimming cost V 6 bases and J 2 bases, with 19 bases left between them. The germline CDR1 and CDR2 sequences are MDHEN and SYDVKM. This CDR3 has 16 amino acids. CDR3 DNA: TGTGCCAGCAGCCCCCTGTCGAATTCGGGGAACTATGGCTACACCTTC. It codes for CASSPLSNSGNYGYTF.

This clone was recorded a few times. This chain joins TRBV9 and TRBJ2-5; the match to TRBD1 covers 11 bases. V lost 4 bases to trimming and J lost 11 bases; unmatched junction nucleotides: 16. The CDR3 totals 16 residues. Germline V gives CDR1 SGDLS, CDR2 YYNGEE. The CDR3 DNA follows: TGTGCCAGCAGCCCAGGGTCGGGACAGGGGGTTAAGGAGCAGTACTTC. Its translation: CASSPGSGQGVKEQYF.

J is TRBJ2-5 and V is TRBV27; 7 bases line up with TRBD1. CDR1 MNHEY and CDR2 SMNVEV come from the germline V gene (reference sequence). The V segment lost 5 bases and the J segment 2 bases; nucleotides outside the gene matches: 5. There are 14 residues in the CDR3. The CDR3 spells CASSTQGRQETQYF. As DNA, the CDR3 is TGTGCCAGCAGTACACAGGGGAGACAAGAGACCCAGTACTTC.

Note on this clone: Sequence at one end of the junction differs from germline and may be a read error. This chain links TRBV23-1 with TRBJ2-4; tentative D call: TRBD2 (5 bases). TRBV23-1 is treated as an ORF (open reading frame) with a function not yet certain. CDR3 length: 10 residues. This CDR3 reads CASSQILGDF. The DNA for the CDR3 is TGCGCCAGCAGTCAGATTCTCGGGGACTTC.

This sequence joins TRBV5-8 and TRBJ2-3, with D tentatively TRBD1 (6 bases). V was pared by 6 bases and J by 2 bases, with 16 bases between. This CDR3 comprises 15 residues. Germline assignment: CDR1 SGHTS and CDR2 YDEGEE. This chain's CDR3 is CASTHVDRPTDTQYF. In DNA, the CDR3 is TGTGCCAGCACCCACGTGGACAGACCCACAGATACGCAGTATTTT.

The gene calls are TRBV15 and TRBJ2-3, with 12 bases aligning to TRBD2. The V segment lost 3 bases and the J segment 4 bases; nucleotides outside the gene matches: 8. CDR1 is LNHNV and CDR2 is YYDKDF in the germline V gene (reference sequence). This CDR3 is 17 amino acids long. In nucleotides, the CDR3 is TGTGCCACCAGCAGTGGGACTAGCGGGTTTTGGGCAGATACGCAGTATTTT. Protein sequence: CATSSGTSGFWADTQYF. Based on the CDR3 plus reference TRBV15 and TRBJ2-3, the full variable domain is DAMVIQNPRYQVTQFGKPVTLSCSQTLNHNVMYWYQQKSSQAPKLLFHYYDKDFNNEADTPDNFQSRRPNTSFCFLDIRSPGLGDTAMYLCATSSGTSGFWADTQYFGPGTRLTVL.

The chain employs TRBV2 and TRBJ2-7; TRBD2 matches at 12 bases. The CDR3 covers 15 residues. The germline V gene has CDR1 SNHLY and CDR2 FYNNEI. V shed 8 bases, J shed 4 bases, and the junction held 9 bases outside the gene matches. CDR3 nucleotide sequence: TGTGCCAGCTTATCTAGCGGGGGGGCTATGTACGAGCAGTACTTC. Translated: CASLSSGGAMYEQYF. The whole variable domain, filled in from reference TRBV2 and TRBJ2-7, reads EPEVTQTPSHQVTQMGQEVILRCVPISNHLYFYWYRQILGQKVEFLVSFYNNEISEKSEIFDDQFSVERPDGSNFTLKIRSTKLEDSAMYFCASLSSGGAMYEQYFGPGTRLTVT.

This sequence joins TRBV5-6 and TRBJ2-5, with D maybe TRBD2 (5 bases). This CDR3 comprises 15 residues. V was clipped by 3 bases and J by 5 bases, with 17 bases between them. The germline gives CDR1 SGHDT, CDR2 YYEEEE. The CDR3 protein is CASSSGGTRVETQYF. The CDR3 DNA is TGTGCCAGCAGCTCCGGAGGCACTAGGGTTGAGACCCAGTACTTC. Looking up the rest from reference TRBV5-6 and TRBJ2-5 gives the full variable domain: DAGVTQSPTHLIKTRGQQVTLRCSPKSGHDTVSWYQQALGQGPQFIFQYYEEEERQRGNFPDRFSGHQFPNYSSELNVNALLLGDSALYLCASSSGGTRVETQYFGPGTRLLVL.

The rearrangement links TRBV7-8 to TRBJ2-7; TRBD1 agrees at 7 bases. This CDR3 comprises 13 residues. V was pared by 6 bases and J by 2 bases, with 4 bases of the junction left unmatched. Germline assignment: CDR1 SGHVS and CDR2 FQNEAQ. The CDR3: CASSWGQTYEQYF. The CDR3 DNA follows: TGTGCCAGCAGTTGGGGACAGACCTACGAGCAGTACTTC.

The chain combines TRBV5-4 with TRBJ2-3, with D perhaps matching TRBD2 (6 bases). The CDR3 is made up of 15 amino acids. The germline V gene has CDR1 SGHNT and CDR2 YYREEE (reference sequence). Trimming stripped 0 bases from V and 4 bases from J, with 12 bases between. The chain's CDR3 is CASSLEAGFADTQYF. CDR3 in DNA: TGTGCCAGCAGCTTGGAGGCGGGGTTTGCAGATACGCAGTATTTT.

The V gene is TRBV13, the J gene TRBJ2-1; the match to TRBD2 covers 10 bases. Trimming at V came to 5 bases and at J to 8 bases, leaving 12 bases not matched to a gene. The germline gives CDR1 PRHDT, CDR2 FYEKMQ (reference sequence). The CDR3 contains 16 residues. CDR3 amino acids: CASSRALAGEYYEQFF. DNA for the CDR3: TGTGCCAGCAGCCGGGCTCTAGCGGGAGAGTACTATGAGCAGTTCTTC.

As for this clone: Other DNA sequences in the sample encode the same CDR3. This chain uses TRBV10-1 with TRBJ1-4; 7 bases fit TRBD1. The CDR3 contains 15 residues. The germline V gene encodes CDR1 WNHNN and CDR2 SYGVQD (reference sequence). Germline trimming cut 9 bases from V and 7 bases from J; bases unmatched to any gene: 14. The DNA for the CDR3 is TGCGCCAGTAGGACTCGGACAGGTGGATGTGAAAAACTGTTTTTT. Its translation: CASRTRTGGCEKLFF.

The chain uses TRBV30 and TRBJ2-1, with 7 bases aligning to TRBD2. The J segment lost 5 bases and the V segment lost 4 bases, leaving 8 bases of the junction unmatched. This CDR3 spans 14 amino acids. Looked up from germline, CDR1 is GTSNPN and CDR2 is SVGIG (reference sequence). For the CDR3, the DNA is TGTGCCTGGAAGCGTGGGAGGGCCCACAATGAGCAGTTCTTC. It translates to CAWKRGRAHNEQFF.

The gene calls are TRBV7-2 and TRBJ2-7; 10 nucleotides line up with TRBD1. The CDR3 runs to 15 residues. The V gene end was trimmed by 2 bases and the J gene end by 2 bases; junction bases not matched to a gene: 3. The germline V gene has CDR1 SGHTA and CDR2 FQGNSA. This chain's CDR3 is CASSLRTGGAYEQYF. CDR3 DNA: TGTGCCAGCAGCTTACGGACAGGGGGTGCCTACGAGCAGTACTTC.

The rearrangement links TRBV5-1 to TRBJ2-2; possible D gene TRBD2, 5 bases. The V and J ends lost 1 base and 6 bases respectively, with 10 bases between them. Looked up from germline, CDR1 is SGHRS and CDR2 is YFSETQ. The length of the CDR3 is 14 residues. Written as DNA, the CDR3 is TGCGCCAGCAGCTTGCTGAGGGAATCCGGGGAGCTGTTTTTT. It is translated as CASSLLRESGELFF.

The V call is TRBV7-9, the J call TRBJ2-7; 8 nucleotides line up with TRBD1. This CDR3 contains 13 residues. In germline, CDR1 is SEHNR, CDR2 FQNEAQ (reference sequence). Germline trimming cut 6 bases from V and 2 bases from J; bases unmatched to any gene: 3. This CDR3 reads CASRGQVPYEQYF. The CDR3 bases are TGTGCCAGCAGGGGACAGGTTCCCTACGAGCAGTACTTC.

This clone was counted a single time. For the CDR3, the DNA is TGTGCCATCAGGTTGAATATACAGGGTACAGATACGCAGTATTTT. It yields the protein CAIRLNIQGTDTQYF. The rearrangement joins TRBV10-3 to TRBJ2-3; a possible D gene is TRBD1 (6 bases). CDR1 and CDR2 from the germline V gene are ENHRY and SYGVKD. This CDR3 is 15 amino acids long. The germline V and J ends were trimmed by 6 bases and 3 bases, with 16 bases remaining between them.

Only a few counts were recorded for this clone. The chain has TRBV30 and TRBJ1-3; D is unresolved. This CDR3 has 13 residues. V lost 2 bases, J lost 2 bases, and 7 bases lay in between. Germline CDR1 reads GTSNPN; CDR2 reads SVGIG (reference sequence). CDR3 sequence: CAWSFTAGNTIYF. In DNA, the CDR3 is TGTGCCTGGAGTTTCACGGCTGGAAACACCATATATTTT.

The chain uses TRBV28 and TRBJ2-5; D may be TRBD2 (6 bases). The CDR3 covers 16 residues. Germline CDR1 is MDHEN and CDR2 is SYDVKM. Trimming left V 0 bases short and J 11 bases short, with 22 bases between. CDR3 sequence reads: CASSLWKAGTLEEQYF. In DNA, the CDR3 is TGTGCCAGCAGTTTATGGAAGGCCGGGACTCTAGAAGAGCAGTACTTC.

The V gene is TRBV4-3, the J gene TRBJ2-1; 9 bases match TRBD2. V lost 3 bases to trimming and J lost 0 bases; unmatched junction nucleotides: 3. This CDR3 is built from 16 residues. The V gene's germline CDR1 is LGHNA and CDR2 YSLEER. The CDR3 sequence: CASSHQLAGSYNEQFF. DNA of the CDR3: TGCGCCAGCAGCCACCAACTAGCGGGCTCCTACAATGAGCAGTTCTTC.

The V call is TRBV7-9, the J call TRBJ1-4, with D hard to call. The germline V and J ends were trimmed by 8 bases and 7 bases, with 8 bases remaining between them. This CDR3 has 11 amino acids. From germline, CDR1 is SEHNR and CDR2 FQNEAQ (reference sequence). DNA of the CDR3: TGTGCCAGCGCCGAGGCTGAAAAACTGTTTTTT. It specifies CASAEAEKLFF.

The chain recombines TRBV2 with TRBJ1-2, with 12 bases aligning to TRBD1. CDR3 length: 16 residues. Trimming removed 7 bases from V and 6 bases from J; junction bases left unmatched: 12. The germline CDR1 and CDR2 sequences are SNHLY and FYNNEI. The CDR3: CASTPHGGTGGNGYTF. The CDR3 coding sequence is TGTGCCAGCACCCCCCACGGGGGGACAGGGGGCAATGGCTACACCTTC.

V usage is TRBV4-2 and J usage is TRBJ2-7; 7 bases line up with TRBD1. In germline, CDR1 is LGHNA, CDR2 YNFKEQ. The V gene end was trimmed by 3 bases and the J gene end by 0 bases; junction bases not matched to a gene: 2. The CDR3 loop spans 14 amino acids. CDR3 residues: CASSQRQGSYEQYF. CDR3 DNA: TGTGCCAGCAGCCAGAGACAGGGCTCCTACGAGCAGTACTTC.

This chain connects TRBV7-6 to TRBJ2-1, with D possibly being TRBD2 (5 bases). The CDR3 length is 18 residues. Germline lookup yields CDR1 SGHVS and CDR2 FNYEAQ. The V end lost 5 bases, the J end lost 6 bases, and 26 bases lay between the germline ends. Here the CDR3 reads CASSNPTGIASTGNEQFF. CDR3 bases: TGTGCCAGCAGCAACCCGACGGGGATAGCGAGTACCGGCAATGAGCAGTTCTTC. Filled out from reference TRBV7-6 and TRBJ2-1, the complete variable domain reads GAGVSQSPRYKVTKRGQDVALRCDPISGHVSLYWYRQALGQGPEFLTYFNYEAQQDKSGLPNDRFSAERPEGSISTLTIQRTEQRDSAMYRCASSNPTGIASTGNEQFFGPGTRLTVL.

The rearrangement joins TRBV7-2 to TRBJ1-2; TRBD1 is a possible D gene (6 bases). Germline V gives CDR1 SGHTA, CDR2 FQGNSA. V was shortened by 2 bases and J by 6 bases, with 13 bases between the two germline ends. The CDR3 is 14 amino acids. In DNA, the CDR3 is TGTGCCAGCAGCTTATCGTCAGGGGTCCATGGCTACACCTTC. Its translation: CASSLSSGVHGYTF.

V and J are TRBV5-8 and TRBJ1-4, with D tentatively TRBD1 (5 bases). Between the trimmed V and J ends, which lost 4 bases and 10 bases, there was a span of 11 bases. Germline V gives CDR1 SGHTS, CDR2 YDEGEE. CDR3 length: 12 amino acids. Here the CDR3 reads CASSRQIGKLFF. As DNA, the CDR3 is TGTGCCAGCAGCAGACAGATTGGAAAACTGTTTTTT.